The clone carrying this T cell receptor (beta chain) has at least ten counts. Its antigen is as yet unknown. These data belong to a study of early T cells in non-severe SARS-CoV-2 infection. Overall study context: Unsorted whole blood bulk RNA was sequenced, with unpaired chains. General observations from the study: VDJdb-based annotation leaned toward anti-spike CD8 responses and missed private and CD4 specificities.

In TCRdb, the 5' RACE reads were re-called with MiXCR into one record per CDR3 protein. This sample has about 90,000 distinct CDR3 sequences, with less than 15% found just once. The starting material was whole blood, obtained at baseline. The TCR originated in an adult who was a healthcare worker with PCR-confirmed SARS-CoV-2 infection or an uninfected control (not recorded which).

Here the CDR3 reads CSARDVSGGRPYEQYF. CDR3 DNA: TGCAGTGCTAGAGATGTTAGCGGGGGCCGCCCCTACGAGCAGTACTTC. The genes are TRBV20-1 and TRBJ2-7; the match to TRBD2 covers 9 bases. The V and J ends lost 0 bases and 2 bases, in that order; junction bases with no gene match: 8. Per the germline V gene, CDR1 is DFQATT and CDR2 is SNEGSKA (reference sequence). This CDR3 has 16 amino acids.